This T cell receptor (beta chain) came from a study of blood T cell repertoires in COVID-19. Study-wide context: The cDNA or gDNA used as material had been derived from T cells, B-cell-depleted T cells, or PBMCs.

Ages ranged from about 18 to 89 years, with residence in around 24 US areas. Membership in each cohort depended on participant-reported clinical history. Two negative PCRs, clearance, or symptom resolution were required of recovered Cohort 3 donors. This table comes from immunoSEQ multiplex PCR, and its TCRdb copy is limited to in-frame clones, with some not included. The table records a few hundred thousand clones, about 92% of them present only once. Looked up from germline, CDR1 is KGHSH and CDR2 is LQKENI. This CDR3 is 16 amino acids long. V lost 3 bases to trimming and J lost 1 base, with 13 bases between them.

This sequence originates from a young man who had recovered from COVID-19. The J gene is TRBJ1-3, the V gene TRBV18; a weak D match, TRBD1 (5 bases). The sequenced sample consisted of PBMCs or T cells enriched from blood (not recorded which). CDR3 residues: CASSPPGTPSGNTIYF. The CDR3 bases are TGTGCCAGCTCACCTCCCGGGACTCCTTCTGGAAACACCATATATTTT. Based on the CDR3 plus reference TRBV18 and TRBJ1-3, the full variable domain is NAGVMQNPRHLVRRRGQEARLRCSPMKGHSHVYWYRQLPEEGLKFMVYLQKENIIDESGMPKERFSAEFPKEGPSILRIQQVVRGDSAAYFCASSPPGTPSGNTIYFGEGSWLTVV.